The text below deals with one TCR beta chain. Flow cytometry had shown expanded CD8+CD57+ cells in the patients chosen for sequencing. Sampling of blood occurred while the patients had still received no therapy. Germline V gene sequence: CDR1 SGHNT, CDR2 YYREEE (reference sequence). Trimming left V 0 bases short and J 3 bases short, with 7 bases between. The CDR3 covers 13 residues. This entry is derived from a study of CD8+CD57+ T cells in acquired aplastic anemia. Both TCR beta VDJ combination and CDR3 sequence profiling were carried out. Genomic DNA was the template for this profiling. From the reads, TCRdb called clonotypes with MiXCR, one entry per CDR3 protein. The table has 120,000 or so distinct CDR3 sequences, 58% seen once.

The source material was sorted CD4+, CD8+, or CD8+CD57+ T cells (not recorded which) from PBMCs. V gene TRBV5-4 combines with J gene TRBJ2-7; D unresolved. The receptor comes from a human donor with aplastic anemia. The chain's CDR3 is CASSLERNYEQYF. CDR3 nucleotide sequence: TGTGCCAGCAGCTTGGAACGCAACTACGAGCAGTACTTC.